This T cell receptor beta chain originates from a study of OX40 agonist ivuxolimab in advanced cancers. On the study more broadly: The patients received ivuxolimab by intravenous route every 2 weeks at 0.01 to 10 mg/kg.

Between the trimmed V and J ends, which lost 2 bases and 5 bases, there was a span of 10 bases. CDR1 is SGDLS, CDR2 YYNGEE, per germline. The CDR3 consists of 13 residues. Remarks on this clone: The antigen is not known.

Study-wide findings and caveats: Partial responders at 0.1-3.0 mg/kg had among the lowest clonal expansion. In the expanded peripheral T cells, antigen specificity was never determined. Doses of 0.1 to 3.0 mg/kg were accompanied by clonal expansion of CD4+ and CD8+ blood T cells by week 6.

Here immunoSEQ multiplex PCR was the method, and the copy in TCRdb shows in-frame clones only, minus some. The table lists 55,000 to 70,000 clones, approximately 86% of them singletons. The V and J genes are TRBV9 and TRBJ1-1, with a possible D match to TRBD1 (6 bases). The clonotype originates from an adult with an advanced solid tumor such as melanoma, head and neck, liver or kidney cancer. The source was CD4+ or CD8+ T cells sorted from blood, collected in a trial of the OX40 agonist ivuxolimab. DNA of the CDR3: TGTGCCAGCAGCGTTACAGGGAAGACTGAAGCTTTCTTT. As protein: CASSVTGKTEAFF.